This T cell receptor beta chain is drawn from a study of blood T cell repertoires in COVID-19. For the study at large: The United States, Italy and Spain were the sources of the acute and convalescent COVID-19 samples. T cells, B-cell-depleted T cells, or PBMCs provided the cDNA or gDNA that served as material.

In the original analysis: Estimation of nucleated cell counts was performed using reference gene primer amplification. TCRdb's copy holds only in-frame clones and misses some; the assay was immunoSEQ multiplex PCR. V and J calls and clone size are as listed in that table; D and trimming were resolved from the DNA. The data contain roughly 300,000 clones, roughly 86% of them singletons. This receptor was taken from a woman aged 45-59 years who had recovered from COVID-19. Sequencing input: peripheral blood.

The CDR3 reads CASSLQGALGDTQYF. The DNA of the CDR3 is TGTGCCAGCAGCCTACAGGGGGCCTTGGGAGATACGCAGTATTTT. This chain joins TRBV11-1 and TRBJ2-3; 9 nucleotides match TRBD1. Germline CDR1 reads SGHAT; CDR2 reads FQDESV (reference sequence). Trimming removed 5 bases from V and 5 bases from J; junction bases left unmatched: 8. The CDR3 extends over 15 amino acids.